The T cell receptor (beta chain) described here comes from a study of blood T cells in healthy people across ages (dated by TCRdb to the mid-2010s). The study in broad terms: In model experiments, template switching captured roughly one uniquely barcoded TCR beta cDNA molecule for every two T cells. Two additional independent replicas of 1 million unique cDNA reads from the same blood draw were analyzed for two donors (one aged 18 to 29 and one aged 80 or older). To avoid experimental bias, donors of different ages were spread randomly across the sequencing lanes. Age-related changes in TCR beta repertoire diversity were measured in the study by deep sequencing normalized with unique cDNA molecular identifiers. Donors were grouped into four age groups: young (average 16 years), middle-aged (roughly 40), aged (over 55) and long-lived (about 82).

The library came from 5' RACE. TCRdb records Illumina HiSeq 2500 as the sequencer. The second PCR ran for roughly 6 to 11 cycles and used a J-beta primer mix along with a sample-barcoded 5' primer. A template-switch 5' adaptor carrying 12 random nucleotides introduced a unique molecular identifier onto each TCR beta cDNA molecule. At least 2.5 million CDR3-containing paired-end reads were obtained from each sample. First-strand cDNA synthesis was performed from all RNA using the Mint cDNA synthesis kit, with priming by a TRBC-specific oligonucleotide. All cDNA was treated with uracil-DNA glycosylase and then went through a first 18-cycle PCR with the universal primers M1SS and BC2_uni_R. Regarding the original processing steps: For normalization, 1 million high-quality reads were randomly selected from each sample, with every read carrying a distinct molecular identifier. Reads sharing molecular identifiers were discarded rather than binned into consensus sequences. MiTCR, run with a Q25 quality threshold and the strictest error-elimination algorithm, handled CDR3 identification, clonotype clustering and error correction. A nonparametric unseen species model with Euler transformation was used to estimate lower-bound total TCR beta diversity. TCRdb's own reprocessing of the public reads used fastp at Q25 and MiXCR and kept productive beta chains. Rows are combined by CDR3 protein, so each entry shows the most common genes and DNA. Here the V and J calls rest on TCRdb's processing, not on the authors' analysis. Counted in this sample were 850,000 to 1,000,000 distinct CDR3 sequences; about 53% of them appeared once. Together, the top ten hold 20% to 25% of the sample.

Results the study describes overall, beyond this receptor: A strong correlation was found between observed TCR beta diversity and the percentage of naive T cells measured by flow cytometry. Observed TCR beta diversity per million T cells fell roughly linearly with age, and a significant reduction was already apparent by age about 36. Estimates of total diversity based on one million sequenced T cells were regarded as lower bounds and as underestimates. Compared with the aged group, the long-lived group had more naive CD4+ T cells, fewer expanded clones and increased TCR diversity, a pattern suggesting age selection. Because profiling used bulk unsorted PBMCs, naive and antigen-experienced compartments could not be compared conclusively. Donor CMV infection status was unknown, potentially confounding age-related changes in expanded clonotypes.

As encoded in the germline V gene, CDR1 is ENHRY while CDR2 is SYGVKD. From V the trimming removes 2 bases and from J it removes 6 bases, while the gene matches leave 2 bases of the junction unaccounted for. There are 14 amino acids in the CDR3, from cysteine to phenylalanine inclusive. Just CDR3 DNA is preserved here, 42 bases in frame from base 1. Donors were a few dozen systemically healthy Caucasian individuals from Russia aged roughly 6 to 100 years. Ten milliliters of peripheral blood were collected from each donor into EDTA-treated Vacutainer tubes. Ficoll-Paque density-gradient centrifugation was used to isolate PBMCs, with at least 6.5 million per sample. Trizol reagent was used to extract total RNA from PBMCs, with at least 5 micrograms per sample. The percentages of naive CD45RAhigh/CD27high T cells were determined by flow cytometry on a PBMC aliquot from every donor. For this clonotype: Its antigen remains undetermined. No base quality information exists; no much larger clone differs at one position.

The V and J genes are TRBV10-3 and TRBJ2-4; 9 central bases correspond to TRBD2. The TCR originated in a woman in her sixties or seventies in good health. The sample taken for sequencing was blood. The CDR3 region has the sequence CAISEAGGGNIQYF. The DNA is TGTGCCATCAGTGAGGCGGGAGGGGGAAACATTCAGTACTTC.